One sample yielded the 27 T cell receptor beta chains listed below, sequenced in a study of vaccination and CD4 T cells after COVID-19. Treatment indicated: approximately 10-day PBMC culture with coronavirus spike peptide pools or control peptides (ViraFEST assay). The unexposed donor gave CD4+ T cells before the COVID-19 pandemic (2011-2018). These TCRs' antigens remain unknown. With the Oncomine TCR Beta short-read assay, DNA from cultured CD4+ T cells was sequenced. One entry per CDR3 protein results from TCRdb running MiXCR on the PCR reads. This sample has about 5,500 distinct CDR3 sequences, with 39% found just once. What was sequenced was CD4+ T cells from blood, cultured in vitro. The receptors here all came from a human donor in good health.

In this sample, this clonotype turned up a few times. The CDR3 DNA follows: TGCGCCAGCAGTGGACAGTACCAAGAGACCCAGTACTTC. Amino acids: CASSGQYQETQYF. This sequence joins TRBV10-1 and TRBJ2-5, with D perhaps TRBD1 (5 bases). Germline CDR1 reads WNHNN; CDR2 reads SYGVQD (reference sequence). The CDR3 runs 13 residues. Trimming pared 4 bases from V and 0 bases from J, leaving 6 bases between.

This clonotype showed up just a few times. The V gene is TRBV9, the J gene TRBJ1-1, with unresolved D. The CDR3 spans 13 residues. V lost 1 base, J lost 5 bases, and 9 bases lay in between. Germline CDR1 is SGDLS and CDR2 is YYNGEE. The CDR3 sequence is CASSVTPETEAFF. Here the CDR3 DNA reads TGTGCCAGCAGCGTAACCCCCGAAACTGAAGCTTTCTTT.

The CDR3 loop is CASSLLRQGWGTGELFF. The DNA of the CDR3 is TGTGCCAGCAGTTTACTTAGACAGGGTTGGGGTACCGGGGAGCTGTTTTTT. The V call is TRBV6-5, the J call TRBJ2-2; 7 bases match TRBD1. This CDR3 comprises 17 residues. Germline V gives CDR1 MNHEY, CDR2 SVGAGI. The V and J ends lost 4 bases and 5 bases, in that order; junction bases with no gene match: 13.

This chain uses TRBV6-5 with TRBJ2-7; D may be TRBD1 or TRBD2 (5 bases each). Between the trimmed V and J ends, which lost 4 bases and 6 bases, there was a span of 19 bases. Germline CDR1 MNHEY, CDR2 SVGAGI. The CDR3 has 15 amino acids. CDR3: CASSWTGGYGAEQYF. CDR3 coding DNA: TGTGCCAGCAGTTGGACGGGTGGGTACGGGGCCGAGCAGTACTTC.

The J gene is TRBJ1-4, the V gene TRBV20-1, with D possibly TRBD1 on 5 matching bases. The CDR3 sequence is 12 residues long. Trimming removed 2 bases at V and 9 bases at J, with 10 bases between. CDR1 is DFQATT, CDR2 SNEGSKA, per germline (reference sequence). This chain's CDR3 is CSARQPGQKLFF. The DNA for the CDR3 is TGCAGTGCTAGACAACCGGGACAAAAACTGTTTTTT.

This clonotype is large. The V and J genes are TRBV6-1 and TRBJ1-3; TRBD1 agrees at 7 bases. Per germline, CDR1 MNHNS and CDR2 SASEGT. The V segment lost 4 bases and the J segment 2 bases; nucleotides outside the gene matches: 5. The CDR3 has 15 amino acids. The DNA for the CDR3 is TGTGCCAGCAGTGTACTACAGGGGACTGGAAACACCATATATTTT. The encoded protein is CASSVLQGTGNTIYF.

This chain uses TRBV15 with TRBJ1-5; 8 bases fit TRBD1. CDR3 size: 15 residues. V lost 1 base to trimming and J lost 1 base; unmatched junction nucleotides: 0. Germline lookup yields CDR1 LNHNV and CDR2 YYDKDF (reference sequence). The CDR3 sequence: CATSRGTGSNQPQHF. CDR3 in DNA: TGTGCCACCAGCAGAGGGACAGGGAGCAATCAGCCCCAGCATTTT. Variable domain in full (rest from reference TRBV15 and TRBJ1-5): DAMVIQNPRYQVTQFGKPVTLSCSQTLNHNVMYWYQQKSSQAPKLLFHYYDKDFNNEADTPDNFQSRRPNTSFCFLDIRSPGLGDTAMYLCATSRGTGSNQPQHFGDGTRLSIL.

This clonotype appeared a few times. CDR3: CASSYHSTGTQYF. The CDR3 coding sequence is TGTGCCAGCAGCTATCACAGCACTGGGACCCAGTACTTC. This chain connects TRBV5-4 to TRBJ2-5; D not resolved. The CDR3 contains 13 residues. Deletions cut 3 bases from V and 7 bases from J, with 13 bases between. The germline CDR1 and CDR2 sequences are SGHNT and YYREEE (reference sequence).

This chain joins TRBV7-9 and TRBJ1-2; D may be TRBD1 (6 bases). The CDR3 runs 13 residues. The germline gives CDR1 SEHNR, CDR2 FQNEAQ (reference sequence). The V gene lost 5 bases and the J gene lost 3 bases, with 10 bases spanning the gap. The CDR3, as DNA: TGTGCCAGCAGCCACAGGGATTACTATGGCTACACCTTC. It yields the protein CASSHRDYYGYTF.

The J gene is TRBJ2-1, the V gene TRBV27; TRBD1 aligns across 9 bases. Germline CDR1 MNHEY, CDR2 SMNVEV (reference sequence). J was trimmed by 3 bases and V by 8 bases; bases with no gene match: 5. CDR3 size: 14 residues. The CDR3 nucleotides read TGTGCCAGCGGGAGACAGGGGGGCTACAATGAGCAGTTCTTC. This translates into CASGRQGGYNEQFF.

This clonotype was observed a handful of times. The chain carries TRBV11-1 and TRBJ2-3, with D maybe TRBD1 (5 bases). Germline CDR1 SGHAT, CDR2 FQDESV (reference sequence). The CDR3 sequence is 13 residues long. Trimming pared 6 bases from V and 6 bases from J, leaving 13 bases between. The CDR3 region has the DNA TGTGCCAGCAGTCTAAGGGGATCCGATACGCAGTATTTT. It encodes CASSLRGSDTQYF.

In this sample, this clonotype turned up a few times. This rearrangement joins TRBV12-3 or TRBV12-4 to TRBJ2-5; D gene uncertain. V lost 1 base and J lost 5, with 8 bases in between. The CDR3 has 13 residues. The CDR3 nucleotides read TGTGCCAGCAGTTTAGGATTATGGGAGACCCAGTACTTC. Translation: CASSLGLWETQYF.

The chain links TRBV20-1 to TRBJ1-5; D uncertain. Germline-derived CDR1 and CDR2 are DFQATT and SNEGSKA (reference sequence). The CDR3 covers 13 residues. Trimming shortened V by 1 base and J by 5 bases, and 9 bases separated the two germline ends. In DNA, the CDR3 is TGCAGTGCTAGAGGTTCTGGGTATCAGCCCCAGCATTTT. Residues: CSARGSGYQPQHF.

The chain carries TRBV6-5 and TRBJ1-2; maybe TRBD1 (6 bases). Germline V gene data show CDR1 as MNHEY and CDR2 as SVGAGI. The CDR3 is 16 amino acids. V was shortened by 0 bases and J by 7 bases, with 18 bases between the two germline ends. The CDR3 region has the DNA TGTGCCAGCAGTTACTCCTTTGTGGGGGCGCCGAGTGGCTACACCTTC. Amino acids: CASSYSFVGAPSGYTF.

The J gene is TRBJ1-2, the V gene TRBV2; D perhaps matches TRBD1 (6 bases). Per the germline V gene, CDR1 is SNHLY and CDR2 is FYNNEI. The length of the CDR3 is 15 residues. Trimming shortened V by 7 bases and J by 0 bases, and 15 bases separated the two germline ends. The CDR3 region is CASILGPGANYGYTF. For the CDR3, the DNA is TGTGCCAGCATTTTAGGGCCAGGGGCTAACTATGGCTACACCTTC.

The chain employs TRBV28 and TRBJ1-6; D remains unclear. The V gene's germline CDR1 is MDHEN and CDR2 SYDVKM. The CDR3 covers 12 residues. Trimming took off 1 base at V and 12 bases at J, with 7 bases between the two ends. This chain's CDR3 is CASSLYKGPLHF. The CDR3 nucleotides are TGTGCCAGCAGTTTATACAAGGGACCCCTCCACTTT.

This clonotype was counted a few times. The CDR3, as DNA: TGTGCCAGCAGCCCCTCAAAACTTCAAGCTTTCTTT. Protein sequence: CASSPSKLQAFF. The V call is TRBV6-1, the J call TRBJ1-1; D is ambiguous. This CDR3 has 12 residues. Looked up from germline, CDR1 is MNHNS and CDR2 is SASEGT. Trimming removed 6 bases at V and 9 bases at J, with 14 bases between.

This rearrangement joins TRBV20-1 to TRBJ2-3, with unresolved D. Per the germline V gene, CDR1 is DFQATT and CDR2 is SNEGSKA (reference sequence). V was pared by 6 bases and J by 2 bases, with 15 bases between. The CDR3 is 14 residues long. The CDR3 coding sequence is TGCAGTGCCCGAAGAGGCAGCTCCACAGATACGCAGTATTTT. Translating gives CSARRGSSTDTQYF.

The genes are TRBV6-2 or TRBV6-3 and TRBJ2-2; 8 nucleotides match TRBD2. V was pared by 10 bases and J by 5 bases, with 9 bases of the junction left unmatched. CDR3 length: 14 amino acids. Germline CDR1 MNHEY, CDR2 SVGEGT. The CDR3 coding sequence is TGTGCCACGACACGGGGGGGTAGAACCGGGGAGCTGTTTTTT. It specifies CATTRGGRTGELFF.

The chain employs TRBV2 and TRBJ2-7; the match to TRBD1 covers 9 bases. V trimming: 6 bases; J trimming: 5 bases; junction bases outside the gene matches: 2. This CDR3 is 12 amino acids long. CDR1 and CDR2 (germline): SNHLY, FYNNEI. Here the CDR3 DNA reads TGTGCCAGCAGCCGGGACAGGGACGAGCAGTACTTC. Translation: CASSRDRDEQYF.

In its sample, this clonotype was seen a few times. V is TRBV19 and J is TRBJ2-3; D not resolved. Germline CDR1 and CDR2: LNHDA and SQIVND (reference sequence). The CDR3 length is 13 residues. Trimming cost V 6 bases and J 3 bases, with 10 bases left between them. DNA for the CDR3: TGTGCCAGTAGACCCTTGGGGACAGATACGCAGTATTTT. It codes for CASRPLGTDTQYF.

This clonotype has only a few counts. The V call is TRBV6-2 or TRBV6-3, the J call TRBJ1-2, with 8 bases lining up with TRBD1. CDR3 length: 14 amino acids. Germline lookup yields CDR1 MNHEY and CDR2 SVGEGT. The junction had 10 bases not matched to a gene; V was cut back by 5 bases and J by 8 bases. CDR3 in amino acids: CASSTRQGQKGYTF. CDR3 bases: TGTGCCAGCAGTACAAGACAGGGGCAGAAAGGCTACACCTTC.

The chain couples TRBV27 to TRBJ2-1; 14 bases map to TRBD2. CDR3 length equals 19 residues. With V trimmed by 8 bases and J by 2 bases, 14 bases remained unmatched. Germline CDR1 is MNHEY and CDR2 is SMNVEV (reference sequence). The CDR3 spells CASCSPGTSGGLTYNEQFF. CDR3 DNA sequence: TGTGCCAGCTGCAGCCCCGGGACTAGCGGGGGACTCACCTACAATGAGCAGTTCTTC.

V usage is TRBV12-3 or TRBV12-4 and J usage is TRBJ1-5; TRBD1 aligns across 7 bases. The CDR3 is made up of 14 amino acids. With V trimmed by 7 bases and J by 6 bases, 9 bases remained unmatched. The CDR3 DNA reads TGTGCCAGCACCTATAGGGACAGTTCTCAGCCCCAGCATTTT. Its translation: CASTYRDSSQPQHF.

The V gene is TRBV4-2, the J gene TRBJ1-2, with 8 bases fitting TRBD1. The V gene end was trimmed by 1 base and the J gene end by 5 bases; junction bases not matched to a gene: 15. The CDR3 is 18 residues long. Germline loops: CDR1 LGHNA, CDR2 YNFKEQ. DNA for the CDR3: TGTGCCAGCAGCCAAGGCCGGGCCTCCCCGGGACAGGAGTATGGCTACACCTTC. Its protein is CASSQGRASPGQEYGYTF.

The V gene is TRBV10-1, the J gene TRBJ2-3; D possibly corresponds to TRBD1 (6 bases). V lost 4 bases, J lost 1 base, and 12 bases lay in between. CDR1 is WNHNN, CDR2 SYGVQD, per germline (reference sequence). This CDR3 region has 15 residues. Here the CDR3 reads CASSASGVGTDTQYF. CDR3 nucleotides: TGCGCCAGCAGTGCGTCAGGGGTTGGCACAGATACGCAGTATTTT.

A note on this clonotype: The germline gene is not matched at one end of the junction; a read error may be the cause. The DNA for the CDR3 is TGCAGTGCTAGAGTAGGAAGGGAGGGCCAGGACCGCTTT. This codes for CSARVGREGQDRF. V and J are TRBV20-1 and TRBJ1-1, with D unclear. CDR3 length: 13 amino acids. Germline lookup yields CDR1 DFQATT and CDR2 SNEGSKA (reference sequence).